A selection of T cell receptor beta chains follows, all from one sample in a study of blood T cell repertoires in COVID-19. The data were produced by immunoSEQ multiplex PCR, yet TCRdb's version contains in-frame clones alone and is incomplete. Here the sample spans thousands of clones, 86% being singletons. The sample consisted of peripheral blood. Receptor source: a human donor in a cohort sampled during active COVID-19. Each CDR3 is given with its conserved first and last residue. Each record gives: clone size, D gene, J gene, V gene, CDR3 length, CDR3 protein, CDR3 DNA. D genes are given only for firm matches. Part of the rows lack a size; the others show once, few, many or a class for expanded clones.

clone_size: NA; d_call: TRBD2; j_call: TRBJ2-1; v_call: TRBV6-5; cdr3_length: 11; cdr3_aa: CAVSERDEQFF; cdr3_nt: TGTGCCGTTTCTGAGCGGGACGAGCAGTTCTTC
clone_size: few; d_call: NA; j_call: TRBJ2-7; v_call: TRBV7-2; cdr3_length: 15; cdr3_aa: CASSLTPGGNYEQYF; cdr3_nt: TGTGCCAGCAGCTTAACCCCTGGCGGAAACTACGAGCAGTACTTC
clone_size: NA; d_call: TRBD1; j_call: TRBJ1-1; v_call: TRBV19; cdr3_length: 14; cdr3_aa: CASNPQGANTEAFF; cdr3_nt: TGTGCCAGTAACCCACAGGGGGCGAACACTGAAGCTTTCTTT
clone_size: NA; d_call: NA; j_call: TRBJ1-2; v_call: TRBV28; cdr3_length: 13; cdr3_aa: CASSSSREGGYTF; cdr3_nt: TGTGCCAGCAGTTCATCCAGGGAGGGTGGCTACACCTTC
clone_size: NA; d_call: NA; j_call: TRBJ2-3; v_call: TRBV6-1; cdr3_length: 18; cdr3_aa: CASSVQPGPRRGGDTQYF; cdr3_nt: TGTGCCAGCAGTGTACAACCGGGACCCCGAAGGGGAGGAGATACGCAGTATTTT
clone_size: once; d_call: NA; j_call: TRBJ2-5; v_call: TRBV3-1/TRBV3-2; cdr3_length: 14; cdr3_aa: CASSQGTVGETQYF; cdr3_nt: TGTGCCAGCAGCCAAGGGACAGTAGGAGAGACCCAGTACTTC
clone_size: NA; d_call: NA; j_call: TRBJ2-2; v_call: TRBV5-4; cdr3_length: 14; cdr3_aa: CASKARDSTGELFF; cdr3_nt: TGTGCCAGTAAAGCGCGGGATAGCACCGGGGAGCTGTTTTTT
clone_size: NA; d_call: NA; j_call: TRBJ2-7; v_call: TRBV5-4; cdr3_length: 14; cdr3_aa: CASSSGLDSYEQYF; cdr3_nt: TGTGCCAGCAGCTCGGGACTCGACTCCTACGAGCAGTACTTC
clone_size: NA; d_call: TRBD1; j_call: TRBJ1-5; v_call: TRBV19; cdr3_length: 15; cdr3_aa: CASTSGQGGNQPQHF; cdr3_nt: TGTGCCAGTACCTCGGGACAGGGTGGCAATCAGCCCCAGCATTTT
clone_size: NA; d_call: NA; j_call: TRBJ2-6; v_call: TRBV28; cdr3_length: 15; cdr3_aa: CASSLPVGGANVLTF; cdr3_nt: TGTGCCAGCAGTTTACCCGTCGGTGGGGCCAACGTCCTGACTTTC
clone_size: NA; d_call: TRBD2; j_call: TRBJ2-7; v_call: TRBV29-1; cdr3_length: 14; cdr3_aa: CSVGRTSGYYEQYF; cdr3_nt: TGCAGCGTTGGCCGGACTAGCGGGTACTACGAGCAGTACTTC
clone_size: NA; d_call: NA; j_call: TRBJ2-7; v_call: TRBV27; cdr3_length: 12; cdr3_aa: CASSLAGAEQYF; cdr3_nt: TGTGCCAGCAGTTTGGCGGGGGCCGAGCAGTACTTC
clone_size: NA; d_call: TRBD1; j_call: TRBJ2-3; v_call: TRBV9; cdr3_length: 15; cdr3_aa: CASNGGQGARDTQYF; cdr3_nt: TGTGCCAGCAACGGTGGACAGGGGGCAAGAGATACGCAGTATTTT
clone_size: NA; d_call: TRBD1; j_call: TRBJ1-4; v_call: TRBV7-9; cdr3_length: 14; cdr3_aa: CASRQGDANEKLFF; cdr3_nt: TGTGCCAGCAGACAGGGGGATGCTAATGAAAAACTGTTTTTT
clone_size: NA; d_call: NA; j_call: TRBJ2-3; v_call: TRBV7-2; cdr3_length: 13; cdr3_aa: CASSSLGTDTQYF; cdr3_nt: TGTGCCAGCAGCTCCCTCGGCACAGATACGCAGTATTTT
clone_size: NA; d_call: NA; j_call: TRBJ2-6; v_call: TRBV27; cdr3_length: 15; cdr3_aa: CASRLYFSGANVLTF; cdr3_nt: TGTGCCAGCAGACTCTACTTTTCTGGGGCCAACGTCCTGACTTTC
clone_size: NA; d_call: TRBD1; j_call: TRBJ1-3; v_call: TRBV6-6; cdr3_length: 16; cdr3_aa: CASSYPDRVAGNTIYF; cdr3_nt: TGTGCCAGCAGCTATCCGGACAGGGTGGCTGGAAACACCATATATTTT
clone_size: few; d_call: TRBD1; j_call: TRBJ1-6; v_call: TRBV7-9; cdr3_length: 13; cdr3_aa: CASSVGQDDPLHF; cdr3_nt: TGTGCCAGCAGCGTGGGACAGGACGACCCCCTCCACTTT
clone_size: NA; d_call: NA; j_call: TRBJ2-7; v_call: TRBV28; cdr3_length: 18; cdr3_aa: CASSFVPPGRDATYEQYF; cdr3_nt: TGTGCCAGCAGTTTTGTCCCCCCGGGGCGGGACGCGACCTACGAGCAGTACTTC
clone_size: few; d_call: NA; j_call: TRBJ2-1; v_call: TRBV11-2; cdr3_length: 11; cdr3_aa: CASSFSVEQFF; cdr3_nt: TGTGCCAGCAGCTTCTCGGTTGAGCAGTTCTTC
clone_size: NA; d_call: NA; j_call: TRBJ2-1; v_call: TRBV7-2; cdr3_length: 15; cdr3_aa: CASSPTGGFYNEQFF; cdr3_nt: TGTGCCAGCAGCCCCACCGGAGGCTTCTACAATGAGCAGTTCTTC
clone_size: NA; d_call: TRBD2; j_call: TRBJ2-1; v_call: TRBV3-1/TRBV3-2; cdr3_length: 14; cdr3_aa: CASSQSGGSNEQFF; cdr3_nt: TGTGCCAGCAGCCAATCGGGGGGAAGCAATGAGCAGTTCTTC
clone_size: NA; d_call: NA; j_call: TRBJ1-4; v_call: TRBV25-1; cdr3_length: 12; cdr3_aa: CASIGQREKLFF; cdr3_nt: TGTGCCAGCATTGGACAGAGGGAAAAACTGTTTTTT
clone_size: NA; d_call: NA; j_call: TRBJ1-4; v_call: TRBV28; cdr3_length: 15; cdr3_aa: CASRGERTVAEKLFF; cdr3_nt: TGTGCCAGCAGAGGGGAAAGGACAGTAGCCGAAAAACTGTTTTTT
clone_size: NA; d_call: NA; j_call: TRBJ2-3; v_call: TRBV7-9; cdr3_length: 13; cdr3_aa: CASSEDSTDTQYF; cdr3_nt: TGTGCCAGCAGCGAGGATAGCACAGATACGCAGTATTTT
clone_size: NA; d_call: TRBD1; j_call: TRBJ2-2; v_call: TRBV5-1; cdr3_length: 17; cdr3_aa: CASSSRPGQGNTGELFF; cdr3_nt: TGCGCCAGCAGCTCGCGCCCGGGACAGGGGAACACCGGGGAGCTGTTTTTT
clone_size: NA; d_call: NA; j_call: TRBJ2-1; v_call: TRBV9; cdr3_length: 16; cdr3_aa: CASSPRLGAPFDEQFF; cdr3_nt: TGTGCCAGCAGCCCACGTCTGGGCGCCCCTTTCGATGAGCAGTTCTTC
clone_size: NA; d_call: NA; j_call: TRBJ1-2; v_call: TRBV19; cdr3_length: 14; cdr3_aa: CASNPQGRLHGYTF; cdr3_nt: TGTGCCAGTAACCCCCAGGGGCGGTTGCATGGCTACACCTTC
clone_size: once; d_call: TRBD1; j_call: TRBJ2-5; v_call: TRBV6-5; cdr3_length: 14; cdr3_aa: CASSRTGVGETQYF; cdr3_nt: TGTGCCAGCAGCCGGACAGGGGTCGGGGAGACCCAGTACTTC
clone_size: NA; d_call: TRBD1; j_call: TRBJ1-4; v_call: TRBV11-2; cdr3_length: 15; cdr3_aa: CASSLEAGGDEKLFF; cdr3_nt: TGTGCCAGCAGCTTAGAGGCAGGGGGAGATGAAAAACTGTTTTTT
clone_size: few; d_call: NA; j_call: TRBJ2-1; v_call: TRBV5-4; cdr3_length: 14; cdr3_aa: CASSLAGQGDEQFF; cdr3_nt: TGTGCCAGCAGCTTGGCTGGTCAAGGAGATGAGCAGTTCTTC
clone_size: few; d_call: TRBD1; j_call: TRBJ1-6; v_call: TRBV7-9; cdr3_length: 17; cdr3_aa: CASSARDRGPFNSPLHF; cdr3_nt: TGTGCCAGCAGCGCTAGGGACAGGGGGCCGTTTAATTCACCCCTCCACTTT
clone_size: NA; d_call: TRBD1; j_call: TRBJ1-1; v_call: TRBV7-9; cdr3_length: 17; cdr3_aa: CASSLRTGASLNTEAFF; cdr3_nt: TGTGCCAGCAGCCTACGGACAGGGGCGTCCTTGAACACTGAAGCTTTCTTT
clone_size: NA; d_call: TRBD1; j_call: TRBJ2-1; v_call: TRBV6-4; cdr3_length: 13; cdr3_aa: CASSEQGAGEQFF; cdr3_nt: TGTGCCAGCAGTGAGCAGGGGGCGGGTGAGCAGTTCTTC
clone_size: NA; d_call: NA; j_call: TRBJ1-5; v_call: TRBV29-1; cdr3_length: 14; cdr3_aa: CSFREALSNQPQHF; cdr3_nt: TGCAGCTTCCGGGAAGCGCTGAGCAATCAGCCCCAGCATTTT
clone_size: NA; d_call: TRBD2; j_call: TRBJ2-3; v_call: TRBV9; cdr3_length: 18; cdr3_aa: CASSVAVKPSGTTDTQYF; cdr3_nt: TGTGCCAGCAGCGTAGCTGTTAAGCCTAGCGGGACCACAGATACGCAGTATTTT
clone_size: NA; d_call: TRBD2; j_call: TRBJ2-1; v_call: TRBV28; cdr3_length: 15; cdr3_aa: CASSWGGREVIEQFF; cdr3_nt: TGTGCCAGCAGTTGGGGCGGGCGGGAGGTCATTGAGCAGTTCTTC
clone_size: NA; d_call: TRBD1; j_call: TRBJ1-5; v_call: TRBV15; cdr3_length: 17; cdr3_aa: CATSRDKTGKSNQPQHF; cdr3_nt: TGTGCCACCAGCAGAGATAAGACAGGGAAAAGCAATCAGCCCCAGCATTTT
clone_size: NA; d_call: TRBD1; j_call: TRBJ1-1; v_call: TRBV19; cdr3_length: 14; cdr3_aa: CASSTRDRGTEAFF; cdr3_nt: TGTGCCAGTAGTACACGGGACAGGGGAACTGAAGCTTTCTTT
clone_size: NA; d_call: TRBD1; j_call: TRBJ2-7; v_call: TRBV15; cdr3_length: 16; cdr3_aa: CATSTHGGQRPYEQYF; cdr3_nt: TGTGCCACCAGCACCCATGGGGGACAGCGCCCCTACGAGCAGTACTTC
clone_size: once; d_call: NA; j_call: TRBJ2-5; v_call: TRBV3-1/TRBV3-2; cdr3_length: 14; cdr3_aa: CASSAGTGKRTQYF; cdr3_nt: TGTGCCAGCAGCGCAGGCACAGGGAAGAGAACCCAGTACTTC
clone_size: NA; d_call: NA; j_call: TRBJ2-7; v_call: TRBV7-2; cdr3_length: 14; cdr3_aa: CASSLTLPPGEQYF; cdr3_nt: TGTGCCAGCAGCTTAACACTCCCGCCGGGCGAGCAGTACTTC
clone_size: NA; d_call: TRBD1; j_call: TRBJ1-1; v_call: TRBV28; cdr3_length: 12; cdr3_aa: CASSLTGTEAFF; cdr3_nt: TGTGCCAGCAGTCTGACAGGGACTGAAGCTTTCTTT
clone_size: NA; d_call: TRBD2; j_call: TRBJ2-7; v_call: TRBV2; cdr3_length: 15; cdr3_aa: CASSVWSGRGYEQYF; cdr3_nt: TGTGCCAGCAGTGTTTGGAGCGGGAGAGGATACGAGCAGTACTTC
clone_size: NA; d_call: NA; j_call: TRBJ2-7; v_call: TRBV5-6; cdr3_length: 12; cdr3_aa: CASNGLSYEQYF; cdr3_nt: TGTGCCAGCAATGGCCTTTCCTACGAGCAGTACTTC
clone_size: NA; d_call: NA; j_call: TRBJ1-5; v_call: TRBV19; cdr3_length: 17; cdr3_aa: CASSIDQVRRSNQPQHF; cdr3_nt: TGTGCCAGTAGTATAGATCAGGTCCGGAGGAGCAATCAGCCCCAGCATTTT
clone_size: NA; d_call: NA; j_call: TRBJ2-1; v_call: TRBV11-2; cdr3_length: 12; cdr3_aa: CASREVGNEQFF; cdr3_nt: TGTGCCAGCAGGGAGGTGGGCAATGAGCAGTTCTTC
clone_size: NA; d_call: TRBD2; j_call: TRBJ2-1; v_call: TRBV25-1; cdr3_length: 16; cdr3_aa: CASSDPREGPYNEQFF; cdr3_nt: TGTGCCAGCAGTGACCCCCGGGAGGGCCCCTACAATGAGCAGTTCTTC
clone_size: NA; d_call: TRBD1; j_call: TRBJ2-1; v_call: TRBV29-1; cdr3_length: 15; cdr3_aa: CSVGGRQGGYNEQFF; cdr3_nt: TGCAGCGTCGGCGGTAGACAGGGGGGGTACAATGAGCAGTTCTTC
clone_size: NA; d_call: TRBD1; j_call: TRBJ2-7; v_call: TRBV27; cdr3_length: 15; cdr3_aa: CASRAQGAETYEQYF; cdr3_nt: TGTGCCAGCAGGGCACAGGGGGCGGAGACCTACGAGCAGTACTTC
clone_size: once; d_call: NA; j_call: TRBJ2-7; v_call: TRBV27; cdr3_length: 15; cdr3_aa: CASSFGGRGAYEQYF; cdr3_nt: TGTGCCAGCAGTTTTGGAGGGAGGGGGGCCTACGAGCAGTACTTC
clone_size: NA; d_call: TRBD1; j_call: TRBJ1-4; v_call: TRBV20-1; cdr3_length: 15; cdr3_aa: CSASGTGSWNEKLFF; cdr3_nt: TGCAGTGCTAGTGGGACAGGGTCATGGAATGAAAAACTGTTTTTT
clone_size: NA; d_call: NA; j_call: TRBJ1-4; v_call: TRBV10-1; cdr3_length: 15; cdr3_aa: CASSVWASTNEKLFF; cdr3_nt: TGCGCCAGCAGTGTCTGGGCCTCCACTAATGAAAAACTGTTTTTT
clone_size: medium-sized; d_call: TRBD1; j_call: TRBJ2-7; v_call: TRBV5-1; cdr3_length: 14; cdr3_aa: CASSLGDSNDEQYF; cdr3_nt: TGCGCCAGCAGCTTGGGGGACAGTAACGACGAGCAGTACTTC
clone_size: few; d_call: NA; j_call: TRBJ2-2; v_call: TRBV2; cdr3_length: 13; cdr3_aa: CASSVPSGGELFF; cdr3_nt: TGTGCCAGCAGTGTGCCCAGTGGCGGGGAGCTGTTTTTT